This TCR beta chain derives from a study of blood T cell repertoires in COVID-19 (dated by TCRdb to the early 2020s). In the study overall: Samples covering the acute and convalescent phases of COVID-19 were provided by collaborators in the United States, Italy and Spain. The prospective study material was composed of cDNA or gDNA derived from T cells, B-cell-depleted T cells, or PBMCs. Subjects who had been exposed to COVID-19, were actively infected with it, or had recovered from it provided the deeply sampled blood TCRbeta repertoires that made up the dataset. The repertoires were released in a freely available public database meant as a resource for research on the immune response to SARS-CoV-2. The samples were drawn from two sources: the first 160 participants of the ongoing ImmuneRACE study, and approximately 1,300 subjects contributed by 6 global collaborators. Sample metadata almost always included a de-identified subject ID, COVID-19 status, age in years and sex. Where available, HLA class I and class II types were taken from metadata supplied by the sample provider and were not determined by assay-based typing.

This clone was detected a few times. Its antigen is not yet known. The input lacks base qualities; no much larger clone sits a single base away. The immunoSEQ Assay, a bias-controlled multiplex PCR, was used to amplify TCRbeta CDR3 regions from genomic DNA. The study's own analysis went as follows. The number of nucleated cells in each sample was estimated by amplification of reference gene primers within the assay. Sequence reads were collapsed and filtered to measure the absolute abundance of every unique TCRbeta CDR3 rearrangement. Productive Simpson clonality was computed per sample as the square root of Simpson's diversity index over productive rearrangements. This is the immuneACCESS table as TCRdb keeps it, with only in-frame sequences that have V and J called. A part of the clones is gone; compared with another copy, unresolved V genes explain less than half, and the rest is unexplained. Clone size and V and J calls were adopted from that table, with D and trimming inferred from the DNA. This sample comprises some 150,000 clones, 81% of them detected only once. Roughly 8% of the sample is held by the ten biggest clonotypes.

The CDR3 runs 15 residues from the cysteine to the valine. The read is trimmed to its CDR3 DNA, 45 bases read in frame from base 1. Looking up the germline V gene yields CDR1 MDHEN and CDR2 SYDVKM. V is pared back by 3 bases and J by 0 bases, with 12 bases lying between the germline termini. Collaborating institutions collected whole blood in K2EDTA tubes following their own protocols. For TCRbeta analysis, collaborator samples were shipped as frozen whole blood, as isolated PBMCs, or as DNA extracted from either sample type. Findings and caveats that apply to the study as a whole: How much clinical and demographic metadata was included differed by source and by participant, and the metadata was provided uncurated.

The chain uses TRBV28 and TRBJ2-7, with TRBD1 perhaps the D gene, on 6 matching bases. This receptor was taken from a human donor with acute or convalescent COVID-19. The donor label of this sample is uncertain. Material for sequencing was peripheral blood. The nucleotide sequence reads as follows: TGTGCCAGCAGTTTTAGGGGGTCTCCCTCCTACGAGCAGTACGTC. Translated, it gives CASSFRGSPSYEQYV.